This passage covers 8 T cell receptor beta chains from one sample sequenced in a study of blood T cell repertoires in COVID-19. Libraries were prepared by immunoSEQ multiplex PCR; TCRdb keeps only in-frame clonotypes and omits some of them. This sample yields about 410,000 clones, of which about 88% are seen a single time; approximately 1.5% belongs to the top ten. Sequencing used peripheral blood. Every receptor here comes from a woman in her thirties or forties with COVID-19, enrolled during active disease.

This clone was detected a few times. This chain joins TRBV29-1 and TRBJ1-3; tentatively, D is TRBD1 (5 bases). Per the germline V gene, CDR1 is SQVTM and CDR2 is ANQGSEA. Trimming stripped 5 bases from V and 2 bases from J, with 13 bases between. CDR3 size: 14 residues. The CDR3 spells CSVRQTLTGNTIYF. The CDR3 DNA reads TGCAGCGTTCGACAGACCTTAACTGGAAACACCATATATTTT. Filled out from reference TRBV29-1 and TRBJ1-3, the complete variable domain reads SAVISQKPSRDICQRGTSLTIQCQVDSQVTMMFWYRQQPGQSLTLIATANQGSEATYESGFVIDKFPISRPNLTFSTLTVSNMSPEDSSIYLCSVRQTLTGNTIYFGEGSWLTVV.

This clone was recorded only once. Other DNA sequences in the sample encode the same CDR3. The chain's CDR3 is CASSVDGGTEAFF. CDR3 coding DNA: TGTGCCAGCAGCGTAGACGGGGGCACTGAAGCTTTCTTT. The chain is built from TRBV9 and TRBJ1-1, with D maybe TRBD1 (5 bases). Per germline, CDR1 SGDLS and CDR2 YYNGEE. CDR3 size: 13 residues. V was trimmed by 0 bases and J by 4 bases, leaving 7 bases between them.

The chain is built from TRBV10-3 and TRBJ1-3, with D unclear. Germline assignment: CDR1 ENHRY and CDR2 SYGVKD. Trimming left V 7 bases short and J 0 bases short, with 10 bases between. The CDR3 is made up of 14 amino acids. Written as DNA, the CDR3 is TGTGCCATCACAGCCGGGGTCTCTGGAAACACCATATATTTT. Encoded protein: CAITAGVSGNTIYF.

The chain joins TRBV9 to TRBJ2-7, with TRBD2 matching over 9 bases. This CDR3 has 18 residues. V gave up 0 bases and J gave up 3 bases; unmatched junction bases: 13. The germline CDR1 and CDR2 sequences are SGDLS and YYNGEE. The CDR3 region is CASSVAPTLAGSHYEQYF. The CDR3 coding sequence is TGTGCCAGCAGCGTAGCTCCCACCCTAGCGGGATCTCACTACGAGCAGTACTTC. The whole variable domain, remainder taken from reference TRBV9 and TRBJ2-7, is DSGVTQTPKHLITATGQRVTLRCSPRSGDLSVYWYQQSLDQGLQFLIQYYNGEERAKGNILERFSAQQFPDLHSELNLSSLELGDSALYFCASSVAPTLAGSHYEQYFGPGTRLTVT.

On this clone: Other DNA sequences in this sample translate to the same CDR3. The V gene is TRBV20-1, the J gene TRBJ1-2; no clear D. The germline V and J ends were trimmed by 6 bases and 4 bases, with 9 bases remaining between them. The germline CDR1 and CDR2 sequences are DFQATT and SNEGSKA (reference sequence). This CDR3 comprises 11 residues. CDR3 amino acids: CSAKRGYGYTF. The CDR3 DNA is TGCAGTGCCAAACGGGGCTATGGCTACACCTTC.

The gene calls are TRBV12-3 or TRBV12-4 and TRBJ1-2; 7 nucleotides line up with TRBD1. CDR3 length equals 13 residues. V shed 5 bases and J 6 bases; nucleotides not matched to a gene: 6. The CDR3 sequence is CASSRDRAHGYTF. Here the CDR3 DNA reads TGTGCCAGCAGTCGCGACAGGGCCCATGGCTACACCTTC.

In DNA, the CDR3 is TGTGCCAGCAGTGGAGGCAGTACAAGCAATCAGCCCCAGCATTTT. It yields the protein CASSGGSTSNQPQHF. This chain links TRBV2 with TRBJ1-5; D remains unclear. V lost 4 bases and J lost 1, with 11 bases in between. Germline-derived CDR1 and CDR2 are SNHLY and FYNNEI. This CDR3 comprises 15 residues.

The chain links TRBV7-2 to TRBJ2-1, with TRBD2 matching 14 bases. This CDR3 is 16 amino acids long. The junction had 8 bases not matched to a gene; V was cut back by 5 bases and J by 8 bases. Germline lookup yields CDR1 SGHTA and CDR2 FQGNSA. DNA of the CDR3: TGTGCCAGCAGCCCCCGACTAGCGGGAGGGCCGTATGAGCAGTTCTTC. This codes for CASSPRLAGGPYEQFF.